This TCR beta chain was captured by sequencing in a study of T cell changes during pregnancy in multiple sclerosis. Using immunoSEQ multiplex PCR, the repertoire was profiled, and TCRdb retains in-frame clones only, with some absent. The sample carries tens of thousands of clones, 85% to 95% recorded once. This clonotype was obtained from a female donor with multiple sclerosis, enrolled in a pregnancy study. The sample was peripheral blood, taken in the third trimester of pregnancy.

In DNA, the CDR3 is TGTGCTAGTGGTTTGGTACTGTGGGGACAGGGTGGCGGGGCCAACGTCCTGACTTTC. Encoded protein: CASGLVLWGQGGGANVLTF. The chain recombines TRBV12-5 with TRBJ2-6; 9 nucleotides line up with TRBD1. Per the germline V gene, CDR1 is LGHNT and CDR2 is FRNRAP. This CDR3 region has 19 residues. Germline trimming cut 0 bases from V and 4 bases from J; bases unmatched to any gene: 10. Supplemented by reference TRBV12-5 and TRBJ2-6, the full variable domain reads DARVTQTPRHKVTEMGQEVTMRCQPILGHNTVFWYRQTMMQGLELLAYFRNRAPLDDSGMPKDRFSAEMPDATLATLKIQPSEPRDSAVYFCASGLVLWGQGGGANVLTFGAGSRLTVL.